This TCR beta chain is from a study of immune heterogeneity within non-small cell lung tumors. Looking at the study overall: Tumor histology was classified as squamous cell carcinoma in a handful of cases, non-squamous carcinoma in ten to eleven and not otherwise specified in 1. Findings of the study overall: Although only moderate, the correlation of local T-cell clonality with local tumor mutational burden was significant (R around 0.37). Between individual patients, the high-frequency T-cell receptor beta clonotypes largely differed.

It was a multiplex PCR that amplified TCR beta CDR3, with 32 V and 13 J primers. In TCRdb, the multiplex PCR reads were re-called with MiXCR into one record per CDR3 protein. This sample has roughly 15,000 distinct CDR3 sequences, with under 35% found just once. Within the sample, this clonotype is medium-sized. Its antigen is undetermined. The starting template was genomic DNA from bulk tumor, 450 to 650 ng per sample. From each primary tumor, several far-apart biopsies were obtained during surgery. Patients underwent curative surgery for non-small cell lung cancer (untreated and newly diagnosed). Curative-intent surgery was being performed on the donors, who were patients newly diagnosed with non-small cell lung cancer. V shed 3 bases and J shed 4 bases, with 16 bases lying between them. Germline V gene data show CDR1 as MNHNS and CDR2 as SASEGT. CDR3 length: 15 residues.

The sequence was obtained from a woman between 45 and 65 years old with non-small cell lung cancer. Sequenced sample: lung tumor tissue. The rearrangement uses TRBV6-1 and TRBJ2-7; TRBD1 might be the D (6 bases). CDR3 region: CASSETGNLSYEQYF. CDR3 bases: TGTGCCAGCAGTGAGACAGGAAACCTCTCTTACGAGCAGTACTTC.